One sample yielded the 10 T cell receptor beta chains listed below, sequenced in a study of shared clonotypes between healthy human individuals. Measured with immunoSEQ multiplex PCR; TCRdb has only the in-frame clones, and not every one. The sample lists over 2 million clones, 85% to 95% occurring once. Sequencing was carried out using naive CD4+ T cells from PBMCs. Subset: CD45RA+ positively selected. All receptors come from a young man in good health. Some clones in this sample may be carry-over from other donors' samples.

This chain uses TRBV7-2 with TRBJ2-3; D is unresolved. The CDR3 totals 15 residues. V lost 4 bases and J 6 bases, leaving 17 bases between the germline ends. CDR1 SGHTA and CDR2 FQGNSA come from the germline V gene. The CDR3 reads CASSSSWAPSDTQYF. DNA for the CDR3: TGTGCCAGCAGCTCTTCTTGGGCGCCGTCGGATACGCAGTATTTT. The whole variable domain, filled in from reference TRBV7-2 and TRBJ2-3, reads GAGVSQSPSNKVTEKGKDVELRCDPISGHTALYWYRQSLGQGLEFLIYFQGNSAPDKSGLPSDRFSAERTGGSVSTLTIQRTQQEDSAVYLCASSSSWAPSDTQYFGPGTRLTVL.

This chain joins TRBV2 and TRBJ2-7; 7 nucleotides match TRBD1. Trimming took 8 bases from V and 0 from J; bases not matched to a gene: 7. Germline V gene data show CDR1 as SNHLY and CDR2 as FYNNEI. The CDR3 contains 14 residues. CDR3 region: CASLTGPSSYEQYF. The CDR3 DNA reads TGTGCCAGCCTGACAGGGCCCAGCTCCTACGAGCAGTACTTC. Filled out from reference TRBV2 and TRBJ2-7, the complete variable domain reads EPEVTQTPSHQVTQMGQEVILRCVPISNHLYFYWYRQILGQKVEFLVSFYNNEISEKSEIFDDQFSVERPDGSNFTLKIRSTKLEDSAMYFCASLTGPSSYEQYFGPGTRLTVT.

This rearrangement joins TRBV7-8 to TRBJ2-7; 12 bases map to TRBD2. Germline V CDR1 and CDR2: SGHVS, FQNEAQ. The trim removed 3 bases at V and 6 bases at J, leaving 9 bases unmatched. The CDR3 is 16 residues long. CDR3 sequence: CASSFSLRTSGTEQYF. For the CDR3, the DNA is TGTGCCAGCAGCTTCTCTTTGAGGACTAGCGGGACCGAGCAGTACTTC.

This sequence joins TRBV2 and TRBJ2-7, with 9 nucleotides matching TRBD2. Trimming took 2 bases from V and 5 from J; bases not matched to a gene: 7. Germline V lookup: CDR1 SNHLY, CDR2 FYNNEI. The CDR3 runs 15 residues. CDR3 loop: CASSERVAGAHEQYF. Here the CDR3 DNA reads TGTGCCAGCAGTGAAAGGGTAGCGGGAGCACACGAGCAGTACTTC.

With regard to this clone: Other nucleotide sequences from this sample produce the same CDR3. The chain recombines TRBV5-1 with TRBJ2-2; no clear D. V was pared by 4 bases and J by 6 bases, with 4 bases between. CDR3 length equals 11 residues. Per germline, CDR1 SGHRS and CDR2 YFSETQ. CDR3 sequence (DNA): TGCGCCAGCAGCGGGGCCGGGGAGCTGTTTTTT. This translates into CASSGAGELFF.

The rearrangement links TRBV4-3 to TRBJ2-2, with D possibly TRBD2 on 6 matching bases. Germline V gene sequence: CDR1 LGHNA, CDR2 YSLEER. The V and J ends lost 0 bases and 1 base respectively, with 15 bases between them. The CDR3 is 18 amino acids. The CDR3 DNA sequence: TGCGCCAGCAGCCAAGACCTTCCGGGTAGCGGGAACACCGGGGAGCTGTTTTTT. It yields the protein CASSQDLPGSGNTGELFF.

J is TRBJ2-1 and V is TRBV4-3; TRBD1 might be the D (7 bases). Germline CDR1 reads LGHNA; CDR2 reads YSLEER. Between the trimmed V and J ends, which lost 0 bases and 9 bases, there was a span of 12 bases. This CDR3 has 14 residues. CDR3 nucleotide sequence: TGCGCCAGCAGCCAAGAATGGGGGGACAGTGAGCAGTTCTTC. The encoded protein is CASSQEWGDSEQFF.

This clone has a handful of counts. The chain recombines TRBV7-9 with TRBJ2-6, with D unclear. V lost 6 bases to trimming and J lost 0 bases, with 12 bases between them. This CDR3 has 16 residues. CDR1 is SEHNR and CDR2 is FQNEAQ in the germline V gene (reference sequence). The CDR3 loop reads CASSPLGTSGANVLTF. For the CDR3, the DNA is TGTGCCAGCAGTCCCCTTGGAACCTCTGGGGCCAACGTCCTGACTTTC. The full variable domain, rest sourced from reference TRBV7-9 and TRBJ2-6, is DTGVSQNPRHKITKRGQNVTFRCDPISEHNRLYWYRQTLGQGPEFLTYFQNEAQLEKSRLLSDRFSAERPKGSFSTLEIQRTEQGDSAMYLCASSPLGTSGANVLTFGAGSRLTVL.

This clone was counted only a few times. CDR3: CASSKVGAGEGTTEAFF. In nucleotides, the CDR3 is TGTGCCAGCAGCAAAGTGGGGGCAGGGGAGGGAACAACTGAAGCTTTCTTT. The chain uses TRBV21-1 and TRBJ1-1. TRBV21-1 represents a pseudogene. CDR3 length: 17 residues.

The genes are TRBV25-1 and TRBJ2-1; weak D call: TRBD2 (5 bases). Germline V lookup: CDR1 MGHDK, CDR2 SYGVNS. Trimming took off 8 bases at V and 10 bases at J, with 12 bases between the two ends. The CDR3 has 11 amino acids. The chain's CDR3 is CASRLRLEQFF. The CDR3 bases are TGTGCCAGCCGACTCCGACTAGAGCAGTTCTTC.